This T cell receptor beta chain was documented in a study of cytomegalovirus exposure and HLA in healthy donors. Broader study findings: Versus the approximately 700-donor mean, an Asian-associated ancestry cluster reportedly showed fewer N-insertions in a later analysis.

This CDR3 comprises 13 residues. Germline V gene lookup returns CDR1 SGHRS and CDR2 YFSETQ. Trimming shortened V by 0 bases and J by 0 bases, and 2 bases separated the two germline ends. Primers: 60 Vbeta forward and 13 Jbeta reverse. The table came from immunoSEQ multiplex PCR; TCRdb's copy has only in-frame clones and leaves some out. Counted here are approximately 120,000 clones, approximately 78% occurring once; the ten biggest clones make up about 1%. As regards this clone: Its antigen is as yet unknown.

Sequenced input: PBMCs. V and J are TRBV5-1 and TRBJ2-3, with D hard to call. This TCR was recovered from a woman in her twenties or thirties in good health and CMV-seronegative. The CDR3 DNA is TGCGCCAGCAGCTTGGCAAGCACAGATACGCAGTATTTT. Translated: CASSLASTDTQYF.